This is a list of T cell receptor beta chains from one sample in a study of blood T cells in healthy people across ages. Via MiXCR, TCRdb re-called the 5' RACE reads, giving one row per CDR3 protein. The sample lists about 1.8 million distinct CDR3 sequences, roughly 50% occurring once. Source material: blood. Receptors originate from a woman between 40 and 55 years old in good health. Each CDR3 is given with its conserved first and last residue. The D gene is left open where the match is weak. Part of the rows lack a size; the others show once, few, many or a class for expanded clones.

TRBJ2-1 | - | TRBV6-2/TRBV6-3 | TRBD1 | CASSAPGQGVRITPGNEQFF | TGTGCCAGCAGTGCTCCGGGACAGGGGGTCAGAATAACCCCCGGCAATGAGCAGTTCTTC
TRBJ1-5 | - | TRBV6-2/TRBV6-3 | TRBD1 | CASGGQGVYQPQHF | TGTGCCAGCGGGGGACAGGGGGTTTATCAGCCCCAGCATTTT
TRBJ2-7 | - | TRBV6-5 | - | CVVGTFFYEQYF | TGTGTCGTTGGGACATTTTTCTACGAGCAGTACTTC
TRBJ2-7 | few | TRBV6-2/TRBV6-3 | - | CASSYRNLAYEQYF | TGTGCCAGCAGTTATCGGAATCTCGCGTACGAGCAGTACTTC
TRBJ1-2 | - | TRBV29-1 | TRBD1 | CSVERGQSHGYTF | TGCAGCGTTGAGAGGGGACAGTCCCATGGCTACACCTTC
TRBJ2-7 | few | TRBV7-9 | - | CASSQELRAGEQYF | TGTGCCAGCAGCCAGGAACTTCGGGCTGGCGAGCAGTACTTC
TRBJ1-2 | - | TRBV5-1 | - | CASSSTTGAPNYGYTF | TGCGCCAGCAGCTCCACGACGGGGGCCCCTAACTATGGCTACACCTTC
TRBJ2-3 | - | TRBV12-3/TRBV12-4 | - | CASSPLSQTDTQYF | TGTGCCAGCAGTCCTCTATCCCAAACAGATACGCAGTATTTT
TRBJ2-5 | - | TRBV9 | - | CASSVANRVGETQYF | TGTGCCAGCAGCGTAGCTAACAGGGTTGGAGAGACCCAGTACTTC
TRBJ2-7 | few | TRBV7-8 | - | CASTLKWTTYEQYF | TGTGCCAGCACCCTGAAGTGGACTACCTACGAGCAGTACTTC
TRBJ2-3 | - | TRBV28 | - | CASSLQGFDMQYF | TGTGCCAGCAGTTTACAAGGGTTTGATATGCAGTATTTT
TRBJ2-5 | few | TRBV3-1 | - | CASSPISTVLQETQYF | TGTGCCAGCAGCCCAATATCGACAGTCCTCCAAGAGACCCAGTACTTC
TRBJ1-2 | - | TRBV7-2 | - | CASSPSVAVNYGYTF | TGTGCCAGCAGCCCAAGTGTAGCGGTTAACTATGGCTACACCTTC
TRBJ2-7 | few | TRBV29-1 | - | CSVIGGNEQYF | TGCAGCGTTATTGGGGGGAACGAGCAGTACTTC
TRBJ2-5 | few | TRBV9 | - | CASNRGNQETQYF | TGTGCCAGCAATAGGGGGAACCAAGAGACCCAGTACTTC
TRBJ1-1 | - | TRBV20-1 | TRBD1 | CSAQPGQGARAFF | TGCAGTGCCCAGCCGGGACAGGGGGCTCGAGCTTTCTTT
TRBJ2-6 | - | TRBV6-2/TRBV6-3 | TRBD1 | CASSYQGQRSGANVLTF | TGTGCCAGCAGCTACCAGGGACAGCGCTCTGGGGCCAACGTCCTGACTTTC
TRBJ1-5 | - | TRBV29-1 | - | CSVWEGRRHSPQHF | TGCAGCGTTTGGGAGGGGAGACGGCATTCGCCCCAGCATTTT
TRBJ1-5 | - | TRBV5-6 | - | CASSYNGVVGKPQHF | TGTGCCAGCAGCTACAATGGGGTCGTCGGAAAGCCCCAGCATTTT
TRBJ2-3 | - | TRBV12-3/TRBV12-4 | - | CASSLAASGFSDTQYF | TGTGCCAGCAGTTTAGCGGCGAGCGGCTTTTCAGATACGCAGTATTTT
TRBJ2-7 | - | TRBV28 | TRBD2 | CASSSVAGGSYEQYF | TGTGCCAGCAGTTCCGTGGCGGGGGGATCCTACGAGCAGTACTTC
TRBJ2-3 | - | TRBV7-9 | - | CASSKLSGADTQYF | TGTGCCAGCAGCAAACTTTCAGGGGCAGATACGCAGTATTTT
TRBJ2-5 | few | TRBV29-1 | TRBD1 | CSVKTGVEGETQYF | TGCAGCGTGAAGACAGGGGTTGAAGGAGAGACCCAGTACTTC
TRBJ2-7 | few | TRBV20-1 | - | CSAREDPGSVPYEQYF | TGCAGTGCTAGAGAAGACCCGGGGTCCGTTCCCTACGAGCAGTACTTC